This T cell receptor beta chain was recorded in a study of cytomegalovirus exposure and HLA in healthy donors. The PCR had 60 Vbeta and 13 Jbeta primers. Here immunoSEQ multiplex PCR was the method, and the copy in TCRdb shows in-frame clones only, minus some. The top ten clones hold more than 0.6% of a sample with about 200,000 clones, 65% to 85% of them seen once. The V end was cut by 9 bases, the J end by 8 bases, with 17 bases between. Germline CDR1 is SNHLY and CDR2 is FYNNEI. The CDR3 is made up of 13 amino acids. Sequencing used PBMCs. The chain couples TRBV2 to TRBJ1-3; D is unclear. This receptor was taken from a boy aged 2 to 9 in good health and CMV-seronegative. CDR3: CARGPSSRDTIYF. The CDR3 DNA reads TGTGCCAGAGGTCCATCGTCCCGGGACACCATATATTTT.